Presented here are 6 T cell receptor beta chains from one specimen sequenced in a study of cytomegalovirus exposure and HLA in healthy donors. The primer mix had 60 Vbeta and 13 Jbeta primers. Sequencing used immunoSEQ multiplex PCR; TCRdb keeps in-frame clones, though not all of them. In the table there are about 130,000 clones, roughly 82% of which are singletons. Sequenced sample: PBMCs. These receptors were collected from a male donor in good health and CMV-seropositive.

This clone was seen more than once but under ten times. The CDR3 sequence is CASSVEGRDEQYF. The CDR3 DNA sequence: TGTGCCAGCAGCGTAGAAGGCAGGGATGAGCAGTACTTC. The rearrangement joins TRBV9 to TRBJ2-7; tentative D call: TRBD1 (5 bases). Germline CDR1 and CDR2: SGDLS and YYNGEE. The CDR3 is 13 amino acids. V dropped 0 bases and J dropped 7 bases, with 11 bases sitting between them. Full variable domain (outside the CDR3, taken from reference TRBV9 and TRBJ2-7): DSGVTQTPKHLITATGQRVTLRCSPRSGDLSVYWYQQSLDQGLQFLIQYYNGEERAKGNILERFSAQQFPDLHSELNLSSLELGDSALYFCASSVEGRDEQYFGPGTRLTVT.

There are a few counts of this clone. The V gene is TRBV6-6, the J gene TRBJ2-5; 7 nucleotides line up with TRBD1. This CDR3 region has 15 residues. Germline lookup yields CDR1 MNHNY and CDR2 SVGAGI (reference sequence). V was clipped by 5 bases and J by 11 bases; unmatched bases: 17. In nucleotides, the CDR3 is TGTGCCAGCAGTCCTACGACAGGGCTGCGAGTGGAGCAGTACTTC. Translating gives CASSPTTGLRVEQYF.

The V gene is TRBV15, the J gene TRBJ2-7, with 8 nucleotides matching TRBD2. This CDR3 region has 15 residues. Unmatched junction bases numbered 4, after V lost 0 bases and J lost 3 bases. Germline-derived CDR1 and CDR2 are LNHNV and YYDKDF (reference sequence). The CDR3 nucleotides read TGTGCCACCAGCAGAGAACGAAGCGGGAGCTACGAGCAGTACTTC. Protein product: CATSRERSGSYEQYF. Full variable domain (rest looked up from reference TRBV15 and TRBJ2-7): DAMVIQNPRYQVTQFGKPVTLSCSQTLNHNVMYWYQQKSSQAPKLLFHYYDKDFNNEADTPDNFQSRRPNTSFCFLDIRSPGLGDTAMYLCATSRERSGSYEQYFGPGTRLTVT.

The V gene is TRBV2, the J gene TRBJ1-1; D possibly corresponds to TRBD1 (6 bases). The CDR3 runs to 14 residues. Trimming shortened V by 0 bases and J by 7 bases, and 12 bases separated the two germline ends. CDR1 and CDR2 (germline): SNHLY, FYNNEI. The CDR3 sequence is CASSEARMDSEAFF. The CDR3 DNA reads as TGTGCCAGCAGTGAAGCGAGGATGGACAGTGAAGCTTTCTTT.

This chain uses TRBV7-3 with TRBJ1-2; TRBD1 might be the D (6 bases). CDR1 and CDR2 from the germline V gene are SGHTA and FQGTGA. The CDR3 contains 14 residues. Between the trimmed V and J ends, which lost 2 bases and 2 bases, there was a span of 9 bases. CDR3 sequence: CASSLSGGNYGYTF. The DNA of the CDR3 is TGTGCCAGCAGCTTATCGGGGGGCAACTATGGCTACACCTTC.

V and J are TRBV7-2 and TRBJ1-5; D remains unclear. With 1 base removed from V and 5 bases from J, the gap between germline ends came to 12 bases. Germline assignment: CDR1 SGHTA and CDR2 FQGNSA. The CDR3 has 15 residues. The CDR3 region has the DNA TGTGCCAGCAGCTTAGGTGGCCTCGGAGATCAGCCCCAGCATTTT. Its protein is CASSLGGLGDQPQHF.